Following are 14 T cell receptor beta chains from one sample sequenced in a study of T cell changes during pregnancy in multiple sclerosis. Some clones are missing from TCRdb's copy, which holds only in-frame ones; the method was immunoSEQ multiplex PCR. The profile shows 35,000 to 55,000 clones, approximately 92% of them singletons. Sequenced material: peripheral blood. Receptor source: a female donor with multiple sclerosis, enrolled in a pregnancy study.

V and J are TRBV30 and TRBJ1-1; a possible D gene is TRBD1 (6 bases). The length of the CDR3 is 13 residues. CDR1 is GTSNPN and CDR2 is SVGIG in the germline V gene (reference sequence). Trimming cost V 1 base and J 2 bases, with 8 bases left between them. In DNA, the CDR3 is TGTGCCTGGAGTGAGGACAGAAACACTGAAGCTTTCTTT. Translation gives CAWSEDRNTEAFF. The full variable domain, with the rest looked up from reference TRBV30 and TRBJ1-1, is SQTIHQWPATLVQPVGSPLSLECTVEGTSNPNLYWYRQAAGRGLQLLFYSVGIGQISSEVPQNLSASRPQDRQFILSSKKLLLSDSGFYLCAWSEDRNTEAFFGQGTRLTVV.

The chain combines TRBV6-5 with TRBJ2-5; no firm D call. Trimming stripped 4 bases from V and 7 bases from J, with 7 bases between. CDR1 and CDR2 from the germline V gene are MNHEY and SVGAGI. The CDR3 runs to 11 residues. As DNA, the CDR3 is TGTGCCAGCAGTTCTAAAGGGACCCAGTACTTC. As protein: CASSSKGTQYF.

This chain joins TRBV5-4 and TRBJ2-3; D is unclear. CDR1 and CDR2 from the germline V gene are SGHNT and YYREEE (reference sequence). Trimming took off 4 bases at V and 1 base at J, with 13 bases between the two ends. CDR3 size: 15 residues. In DNA, the CDR3 is TGTGCCAGCAGCGTGGACCTTGGTGGCACAGATACGCAGTATTTT. Protein: CASSVDLGGTDTQYF.

This sequence joins TRBV2 and TRBJ1-4, with D maybe TRBD1 (6 bases). Trimming removed 2 bases at V and 10 bases at J, with 14 bases between. Germline values: CDR1 SNHLY, CDR2 FYNNEI. This CDR3 contains 14 residues. CDR3 sequence reads: CASSERGGLGKLFF. CDR3 DNA sequence: TGTGCCAGCAGTGAAAGGGGGGGGCTGGGAAAACTGTTTTTT.

The chain links TRBV5-4 to TRBJ1-2, with D unclear. The germline V gene has CDR1 SGHNT and CDR2 YYREEE (reference sequence). The length of the CDR3 is 13 residues. Trimming left V 0 bases short and J 6 bases short, with 9 bases between. The CDR3 DNA is TGTGCCAGCAGCTTGGTTGGGGTTGATGGCTACACCTTC. Protein product: CASSLVGVDGYTF.

This clone showed up just once. The chain combines TRBV7-9 with TRBJ1-4; D gene unclear. V shed 6 bases and J shed 7 bases, with 9 bases lying between them. This CDR3 spans 12 amino acids. Germline V CDR1 and CDR2: SEHNR, FQNEAQ (reference sequence). The CDR3 here is CASSITSEKLFF. The DNA for the CDR3 is TGTGCCAGCAGTATTACAAGTGAAAAACTGTTTTTT.

V usage is TRBV29-1 and J usage is TRBJ1-1; no firm D call. The length of the CDR3 is 14 residues. The germline CDR1 and CDR2 sequences are SQVTM and ANQGSEA. V was clipped by 3 bases and J by 6 bases, with 17 bases between them. CDR3 DNA sequence: TGCAGCGTTGAGGGTAGGCTGCGAACGGCTGAAGCTTTCTTT. It codes for CSVEGRLRTAEAFF.

This clone appeared a single time. This chain uses TRBV2 with TRBJ2-2, with a weak D call TRBD1 (5 bases). This CDR3 is 15 amino acids long. The germline V gene has CDR1 SNHLY and CDR2 FYNNEI. The V gene lost 7 bases and the J gene lost 0 bases, with 12 bases spanning the gap. The CDR3 sequence is CASKMQTANTGELFF. The CDR3 nucleotides read TGTGCCAGCAAAATGCAGACAGCGAACACCGGGGAGCTGTTTTTT.

CDR3 sequence reads: CASRGTQGANEKLFF. The CDR3 DNA is TGTGCCAGCAGAGGTACTCAGGGGGCTAATGAAAAACTGTTTTTT. The chain is built from TRBV2 and TRBJ1-4, with 7 bases that match TRBD1. This CDR3 region has 15 residues. Germline V gives CDR1 SNHLY, CDR2 FYNNEI. J lost 3 bases, V lost 6 bases, and 7 bases had no gene match.

The CDR3 here is CASISGTGGTEAFF. CDR3 in DNA: TGTGCCAGCATATCCGGGACAGGGGGCACTGAAGCTTTCTTT. The V gene is TRBV6-1, the J gene TRBJ1-1; 11 nucleotides align to TRBD1. Per the germline V gene, CDR1 is MNHNS and CDR2 is SASEGT. The J segment lost 4 bases and the V segment lost 7 bases, leaving 5 bases of the junction unmatched. This CDR3 is 14 amino acids long.

The J gene is TRBJ2-1, the V gene TRBV7-2; D is ambiguous. The CDR3 extends over 13 amino acids. Trimming took off 1 base at V and 2 bases at J, with 3 bases between the two ends. Germline V gene lookup returns CDR1 SGHTA and CDR2 FQGNSA. The CDR3 DNA is TGTGCCAGCAGCTTAGTCGCCTACAATGAGCAGTTCTTC. It translates to CASSLVAYNEQFF.

This chain links TRBV6-5 with TRBJ2-7; 12 nucleotides match TRBD2. Germline-derived CDR1 and CDR2 are MNHEY and SVGAGI. CDR3 length equals 16 residues. With V trimmed by 4 bases and J by 2 bases, 6 bases remained unmatched. The CDR3 DNA is TGTGCCAGCAGTTCGACTAGCGGGAGTGGCCCCTACGAGCAGTACTTC. Translated: CASSSTSGSGPYEQYF.

The chain combines TRBV4-1 with TRBJ2-3, with 7 bases that match TRBD2. Germline trimming cut 6 bases from V and 0 bases from J; bases unmatched to any gene: 3. CDR1 and CDR2 (germline): MGHRA, YSYEKL. This CDR3 contains 14 residues. CDR3: CASRLAPSTDTQYF. CDR3 coding DNA: TGCGCCAGCAGACTAGCGCCTAGCACAGATACGCAGTATTTT.

The chain uses TRBV4-2 and TRBJ2-1; D is unclear. The CDR3 is 16 residues long. Germline V CDR1 and CDR2: LGHNA, YNFKEQ. V dropped 0 bases and J dropped 2 bases, with 11 bases sitting between them. The CDR3 reads CASSQDRSAAYNEQFF. Written as DNA, the CDR3 is TGTGCCAGCAGCCAAGATAGGAGCGCGGCCTACAATGAGCAGTTCTTC.